The 5 T cell receptor beta chains given below trace back to one sample, sequenced in a study of blood T cell repertoires in COVID-19. Only in-frame clones appear in the TCRdb table, and some are missing; sequencing was by immunoSEQ multiplex PCR. The sample carries a few hundred thousand clones, more than 70% recorded once. What was sequenced was PBMCs or T cells enriched from blood (not recorded which). Receptor source: a man aged 30-40 years with acute COVID-19.

This clone occurred a few times. The rearrangement joins TRBV6-1 to TRBJ1-4; TRBD1 might be the D (5 bases). V was shortened by 2 bases and J by 6 bases, with 13 bases between the two germline ends. Germline loops: CDR1 MNHNS, CDR2 SASEGT. The CDR3 contains 15 residues. CDR3 DNA: TGTGCCAGCAGTGAAATGGGGGGGGAGTATGAAAAACTGTTTTTT. Its translation is CASSEMGGEYEKLFF.

This chain links TRBV9 with TRBJ1-6; D is perhaps TRBD1 (5 bases). Germline V gene sequence: CDR1 SGDLS, CDR2 YYNGEE. The CDR3 has 16 residues. V was trimmed by 4 bases and J by 7 bases, leaving 18 bases between them. CDR3 loop: CASSLTDTSPNSPLHF. CDR3 in DNA: TGTGCCAGCAGCCTTACGGACACGAGTCCCAATTCACCCCTCCACTTT.

For the CDR3, the DNA is TGTGCCAGCAGCTTAGGAGGGTTCGGGCAGCCCCAGCATTTT. This gives the protein CASSLGGFGQPQHF. This chain links TRBV7-2 with TRBJ1-5; D gene uncertain. Trimming shortened V by 1 base and J by 7 bases, and 11 bases separated the two germline ends. In germline, CDR1 is SGHTA, CDR2 FQGNSA. This CDR3 contains 14 residues.

This sequence joins TRBV7-9 and TRBJ2-1; D is unresolved. V was shortened by 1 base and J by 5 bases, with 6 bases between the two germline ends. Germline V gene data show CDR1 as SEHNR and CDR2 as FQNEAQ (reference sequence). This CDR3 is built from 13 residues. The CDR3 bases are TGTGCCAGCAGCTTAGGCCGCGACAATGAGCAGTTCTTC. It specifies CASSLGRDNEQFF.

This clone has a single count. Other DNA variants within this sample encode the same CDR3. V and J are TRBV30 and TRBJ1-2; weak D call: TRBD1 (5 bases). Per germline, CDR1 GTSNPN and CDR2 SVGIG (reference sequence). The ends were cut back, 0 bases at V and 2 bases at J, with 7 bases in the middle. There are 13 residues in the CDR3. The DNA for the CDR3 is TGTGCCTGGAGTGTACAGGCCAACTATGGCTACACCTTC. Translated: CAWSVQANYGYTF.